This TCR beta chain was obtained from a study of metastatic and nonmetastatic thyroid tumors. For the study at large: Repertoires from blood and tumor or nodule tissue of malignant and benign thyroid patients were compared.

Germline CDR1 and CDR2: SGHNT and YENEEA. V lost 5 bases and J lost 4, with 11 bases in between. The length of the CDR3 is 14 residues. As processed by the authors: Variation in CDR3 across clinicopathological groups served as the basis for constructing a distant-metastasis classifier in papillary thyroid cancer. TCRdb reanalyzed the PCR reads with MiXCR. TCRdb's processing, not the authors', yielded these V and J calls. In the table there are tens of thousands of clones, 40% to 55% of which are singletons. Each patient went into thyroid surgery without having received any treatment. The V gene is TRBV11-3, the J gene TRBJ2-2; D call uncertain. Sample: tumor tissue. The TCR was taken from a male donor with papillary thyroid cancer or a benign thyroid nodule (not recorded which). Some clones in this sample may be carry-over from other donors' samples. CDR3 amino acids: CASSRDTFTGELFF. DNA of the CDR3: TGTGCCAGCAGCCGAGACACGTTCACCGGGGAGCTGTTTTTT.